The T cell receptor (beta chain) described here comes from a study of cytomegalovirus exposure and HLA in healthy donors. Turning to the study itself: Prior work identified under 130 million unique TCR beta sequences in about 179 million T cells.

The ends were cut back, 7 bases at V and 9 bases at J, with 13 bases in the middle. Per the germline V gene, CDR1 is SNHLY and CDR2 is FYNNEI. This CDR3 has 12 amino acids. This clone appeared a few times. Antigen unknown. Study-wide results and caveats: Highly shared sequence variants in one cluster were likely a sequencing artifact. A reported reduction in N-insertions relative to the roughly 640-donor mean was seen in an Asian-associated ancestry cluster in a later analysis. CMV serostatus was the sole immune exposure information available.

A multiplex PCR was run with 60 Vbeta primers and 13 Jbeta primers. Repertoires were generated with immunoSEQ multiplex PCR, while TCRdb's copy carries only in-frame clones and drops some. Of under 250,000 clones in the sample, roughly three quarters were seen once. The chain links TRBV2 to TRBJ2-1, with D maybe TRBD1 (5 bases). The material sequenced was PBMCs. The sequence derives from a man aged 50 or older in good health and CMV-seronegative. The CDR3 sequence is CASTIFQGEQFF. CDR3 DNA: TGTGCCAGCACCATCTTTCAGGGTGAGCAGTTCTTC.